This TCR beta chain comes out of a study of shared clonotypes between healthy human individuals (dated by TCRdb to 2019 to 2021). At the level of the whole study: Two women and a few men aged 18 to 49 years were included in the cohort. For each donor, CD4 naive and CD4 memory were each run on three plates, CD8 naive on two plates, and CD8 memory on one plate. To estimate repertoire size and how much clonotype sharing occurs between individuals, the study deeply sequenced the blood TCR repertoires of 4 to 6 healthy adults. To increase sequencing depth and limit assay-specific biases, TCR repertoire library preparation and sequencing were carried out by different laboratories using diverse techniques. Per donor, leukapheresis produced somewhere between about 0.94 and 8.9 billion PBMCs.

Remarks on this clone: The antigen it recognizes is unknown. Within one base of it there is no much larger clone, and no base qualities were kept.

TCR CDR3 regions were amplified from genomic DNA by multiplex PCR using the deep immunoSEQ assay. For each cell subset, the extracted genomic DNA was distributed evenly across all wells of several immunoSEQ 96-well plates, and each plate served as one replicate. Each replicate PCR for sorted subsets received about 210 ng genomic DNA, equal to about 30,000 T cell genomes. The purified libraries were quantified using a Qubit 3.0 fluorometer, sized with a Bioanalyzer 2100, and then quantified again using the KAPA Library Quantification kit. Each immunoSEQ 96-well plate was sequenced on its own single-read 150-cycle Illumina NextSeq 550 flow cell. Per the source publication's procedure: Because the immunoSEQ output held only junctional sequences and lacked quality scores, the filtering could not match the filtering applied to full-length reads. Sequences were annotated with PyIR, a Python wrapper for IgBLAST v1.9, using IMGT germline references to assign V/J genes and CDR3. Reads were filtered out if the reads had weak V/J assignments (E-value above 1e-6), no CDR3, stop codons, out-of-frame junctions, or ambiguous translated residues. V3J clonotypes were defined as sequences sharing an identical inferred V gene, J gene, and CDR3 amino acid sequence. Percentage overlap between repertoires was calculated by dividing the number of shared unique clonotypes by the size of the smaller repertoire. Richness of each repertoire was evaluated using RTK rarefaction, the Chao1 estimator, and Recon v2.1 estimates of unobserved clonotypes. Generation probabilities were computed with OLGA for all TCRbeta clonotypes obtained by the gDNA method from several donors. In TCRdb, the immuneACCESS table is reduced to in-frame sequences with V and J assigned. These tables do not hold every clone; where another copy was compared, an unresolved V gene accounts for under half, and the others remain unexplained. The V and J calls and the clone size are those of that table, but D and trimming were determined from the DNA. Present in this sample are approximately 1.5 million clones, 98% of which were seen just once. 0.4% to 0.45% of the sample is in the top ten clones.

V is cut by 5 bases and J by 0 bases, and the space between the germline ends is 8 bases. Counted from cysteine to phenylalanine, this CDR3 has 14 amino acids. Only the CDR3 region is kept as DNA, spanning 42 bases read in frame from base 1. From the germline V gene, CDR1 is SGHRS and CDR2 is YFSETQ. The full study reports these points: Sampling was restricted to blood, and TCR repertoires in tissue are likely to differ from TCR repertoires in blood. Estimated clonotype richness was generally larger for naive than for memory subsets. Incomplete sequencing was indicated by rarefaction of sorted-subset datasets, despite the large sequencing depth. Based on pairwise subsampling, the degree of clonotype sharing among donors was expected to be affected by sequencing depth. About 5% of naive CD4, around 4% of naive CD8, around 2.3% of memory CD4, and about 0.4% of memory CD8 clonotypes were shared across four donors. Compared with non-shared clonotypes, the clonotypes found in all four sorted-subset donors had higher generation probabilities. Because the study included a small number of donors, the genetic and exposure-history diversity represented was limited.

The donors were healthy, HIV-negative adults with no recently reported acute infections or vaccinations. All donors were Caucasian adults living in Nashville, Tennessee, USA. CD4+ T cells were enriched by magnetic negative selection, after which naive cells were positively selected on CD45RA and the negative fraction was taken as the memory subset. After blood collection by leukapheresis, PBMCs were isolated using Ficoll-Histopaque density gradient centrifugation and then cryopreserved in the vapor phase of liquid nitrogen. Analytical flow cytometry was used to check the purity and quantity of every magnetically sorted T cell population. From each sorted fraction, genomic DNA was isolated and quantified by UV absorbance on a Nanodrop 2000c.

The source is a man aged 25 to 40 in good health. The receptor chain draws on TRBV5-1 and TRBJ2-2, with the D gene uncertain. The sequenced sample consisted of naive CD4+ T cells sorted from blood. Taken with the paper, the label for cell subset or site translates to: CD45RA+ positively selected. The CDR3 region: CASRGRTNTGELFF. DNA sequence: TGCGCCAGCAGGGGCAGGACGAACACCGGGGAGCTGTTTTTT.